Listed here are 28 T cell receptor beta chains from one sample, sequenced in a study of CXCR3-negative and CXCR3-positive naive CD8 T cells (dated by TCRdb to the late 2010s). This sample was sequenced with a NextSeq 550. The Human TCR Profiling Kit (MiLaboratory) was used to make UMI-labeled 5' RACE TRB cDNA libraries. The reads underwent TCRdb reprocessing, giving one record for each CDR3 protein sequence and no DNA. The sample's clone listing holds 100,000 to 150,000 distinct CDR3 sequences. 0.49% of the sample rests with the top ten. Sequences were obtained from naive CXCR3- CD8+ T cells from blood. Taken with the paper, the label for cell subset or site translates to: CD45RO-CCR7+CD27+CD95- naive CD8+ T cells lacking CXCR3 (TNR3-). These receptors were taken from a human donor in good health. Some clones in this sample may be carry-over from other donors' samples.

This chain uses TRBV12-3 or TRBV12-4 with TRBJ1-2. The CDR3 contains 14 residues. CDR3 in amino acids: CATRQGRDHYGYTF.

V usage is TRBV5-4 and J usage is TRBJ2-1. The germline V gene encodes CDR1 SGHNT and CDR2 YYREEE (reference sequence). CDR3 length: 17 residues. The CDR3 region is CASSLAIGLGWPNEQFF.

This chain links TRBV28 with TRBJ1-1; TCRdb's D gene call, TRBD1, goes unchecked for lack of DNA. Germline CDR1 is MDHEN and CDR2 is SYDVKM. The CDR3 is 15 amino acids. This chain's CDR3 is CASSDPFQRNTEAFF. Filled out from reference TRBV28 and TRBJ1-1, the complete variable domain reads DVKVTQSSRYLVKRTGEKVFLECVQDMDHENMFWYRQDPGLGLRLIYFSYDVKMKEKGDIPEGYSVSREKKERFSLILESASTNQTSMYLCASSDPFQRNTEAFFGQGTRLTVV.

V and J are TRBV4-1 and TRBJ2-4; TCRdb's assignment of TRBD2 cannot be checked, as there is no DNA. The CDR3 totals 16 residues. Germline V gene sequence: CDR1 MGHRA, CDR2 YSYEKL. Here the CDR3 reads CASSQVAGGPPNIQYF.

The rearrangement uses TRBV5-5 and TRBJ2-1; the D gene TCRdb calls, TRBD2, cannot be checked with no DNA. The CDR3 runs to 13 residues. Germline CDR1 is SGHKS and CDR2 is YYEKEE (reference sequence). This CDR3 reads CASGLAGHNEQFF.

The chain employs TRBV27 and TRBJ2-7; TCRdb's D call, TRBD1, is unchecked because there is no DNA. The CDR3 covers 15 residues. CDR1 MNHEY and CDR2 SMNVEV come from the germline V gene (reference sequence). CDR3 in amino acids: CASSLRGQAGYEQYF.

The V call is TRBV7-9, the J call TRBJ2-3; as DNA is missing, the TRBD1 call by TCRdb cannot be tested. Germline V lookup: CDR1 SEHNR, CDR2 FQNEAQ (reference sequence). CDR3 length: 16 amino acids. This CDR3 reads CASTVPVRAGIDTQYF.

This chain links TRBV7-9 with TRBJ1-2; TCRdb's D call of TRBD1 is untestable without DNA. CDR3 length: 16 residues. Per germline, CDR1 SEHNR and CDR2 FQNEAQ (reference sequence). The CDR3 loop is CASSLAGGTGGDGYTF.

Here the CDR3 reads CASSEPPPGGEQCF. This chain links TRBV10-1 with TRBJ2-1; TCRdb reports TRBD2, a call that lacks DNA to check it against. The CDR3 is 14 residues long. CDR1 WNHNN and CDR2 SYGVQD come from the germline V gene (reference sequence).

The chain recombines TRBV6-5 with TRBJ2-2; lacking DNA, the TRBD1 call made by TCRdb goes unchecked. Germline assignment: CDR1 MNHEY and CDR2 SVGAGI. This CDR3 spans 14 amino acids. This CDR3 reads CASRDLQATGELFF.

J is TRBJ2-3 and V is TRBV7-3; TCRdb's D call of TRBD2 is untestable without DNA. The CDR3 covers 15 residues. Germline CDR1 and CDR2: SGHTA and FQGTGA. CDR3 sequence reads: CASSLGTTPSDTQYF.

The chain recombines TRBV28 with TRBJ2-2; no DNA is available, so the TRBD2 call from TCRdb remains unchecked. The CDR3 is 17 residues long. Per the germline V gene, CDR1 is MDHEN and CDR2 is SYDVKM. The CDR3 sequence is CASSSPTGTVNTGELFF. Together with reference TRBV28 and TRBJ2-2, the CDR3 gives the full variable domain: DVKVTQSSRYLVKRTGEKVFLECVQDMDHENMFWYRQDPGLGLRLIYFSYDVKMKEKGDIPEGYSVSREKKERFSLILESASTNQTSMYLCASSSPTGTVNTGELFFGEGSRLTVL.

J is TRBJ2-7 and V is TRBV5-4; there is no DNA to check the TCRdb D call of TRBD1. This CDR3 contains 14 residues. CDR1 and CDR2 from the germline V gene are SGHNT and YYREEE (reference sequence). CDR3: CASSPGLGAYEQYF.

V usage is TRBV6-6 and J usage is TRBJ2-2; TCRdb's assignment of TRBD1 cannot be checked, as there is no DNA. Germline CDR1 MNHNY, CDR2 SVGAGI (reference sequence). This CDR3 is 14 amino acids long. CDR3: CASSGTGDTGELFF.

The chain couples TRBV28 to TRBJ2-7; with no DNA, the TCRdb D assignment of TRBD2 cannot be verified. There are 13 residues in the CDR3. Germline V gene sequence: CDR1 MDHEN, CDR2 SYDVKM. CDR3: CASTPPATYEQYF. The entire variable domain, with the rest obtained from reference TRBV28 and TRBJ2-7, is as follows: DVKVTQSSRYLVKRTGEKVFLECVQDMDHENMFWYRQDPGLGLRLIYFSYDVKMKEKGDIPEGYSVSREKKERFSLILESASTNQTSMYLCASTPPATYEQYFGPGTRLTVT.

The chain has TRBV28 and TRBJ2-3; TCRdb picks TRBD1, but there is no DNA to check that call. Looked up from germline, CDR1 is MDHEN and CDR2 is SYDVKM. CDR3 length: 17 amino acids. The chain's CDR3 is CASSSSTGLGDTDTQYF.

The V and J genes are TRBV7-3 and TRBJ2-2; TCRdb outputs TRBD1, but without DNA this stays unchecked. Germline CDR1 reads SGHTA; CDR2 reads FQGTGA. The CDR3 contains 14 residues. CDR3 loop: CASSLSQGPGELFF.

The chain couples TRBV12-3 or TRBV12-4 to TRBJ2-7; TCRdb returns TRBD1, unconfirmable since there is no DNA. This CDR3 spans 16 amino acids. The CDR3 here is CASSLGDRARSYEQYF.

J is TRBJ2-3 and V is TRBV7-9; TCRdb names TRBD1, which stays unverified in the absence of DNA. The CDR3 is 17 residues long. Looked up from germline, CDR1 is SEHNR and CDR2 is FQNEAQ (reference sequence). Here the CDR3 reads CASSSVRGVYDTDTQYF.

This chain links TRBV12-3 or TRBV12-4 with TRBJ2-7; the D gene TCRdb calls, TRBD2, cannot be checked with no DNA. This CDR3 has 14 amino acids. This CDR3 reads CASSLLAGRYEQYF.

The chain links TRBV7-9 to TRBJ2-3; checking the TCRdb D call of TRBD2 is not possible without DNA. In germline, CDR1 is SEHNR, CDR2 FQNEAQ (reference sequence). CDR3 length equals 17 residues. The CDR3 region is CASSPPGPSGSTDTQYF.

The chain carries TRBV12-3 or TRBV12-4 and TRBJ1-5; without DNA, the TCRdb call of TRBD1 cannot be checked. The CDR3 is 14 residues long. Here the CDR3 reads CASKAGTGNQPQHF.

The chain recombines TRBV27 with TRBJ1-2; the TCRdb D gene call, TRBD1, has no DNA to confirm it. Germline V CDR1 and CDR2: MNHEY, SMNVEV (reference sequence). The CDR3 consists of 11 residues. The CDR3 loop is CATVQGGGYTF.

J is TRBJ2-1 and V is TRBV3-1. The CDR3 sequence is 17 residues long. Looked up from germline, CDR1 is LGHDT and CDR2 is YNNKEL (reference sequence). The CDR3 here is CASSQEQAGDEHNEQFF.

The chain recombines TRBV20-1 with TRBJ1-5; TCRdb's D call of TRBD1 is untestable without DNA. The CDR3 is 16 residues long. Germline V CDR1 and CDR2: DFQATT, SNEGSKA (reference sequence). This chain's CDR3 is CSAREASGRNNQPQHF.

J is TRBJ1-1 and V is TRBV10-2; the D gene TCRdb calls, TRBD1, cannot be checked with no DNA. The CDR3 has 14 residues. Germline V lookup: CDR1 WSHSY, CDR2 SAAADI. This CDR3 is CASILTLSGTEAFF.

V and J are TRBV28 and TRBJ1-4; TCRdb returns TRBD1, unconfirmable since there is no DNA. CDR1 and CDR2 (germline): MDHEN, SYDVKM. CDR3 size: 14 residues. CDR3 sequence: CASSMGRPNEKLFF.

The chain joins TRBV7-9 to TRBJ2-1; there is no DNA to check the TCRdb D call of TRBD1. Per the germline V gene, CDR1 is SEHNR and CDR2 is FQNEAQ (reference sequence). The CDR3 consists of 16 residues. The CDR3 sequence is CASSLAMGQYYNEQFF.